Each of the 15 T cell receptor beta chains below was sequenced from the same sample in a study of blood T cell repertoires in COVID-19. Clones were read by immunoSEQ multiplex PCR, and TCRdb kept only the in-frame ones, dropping some. The sample has some 80,000 clones, 65% to 90% seen once. The sample comprised peripheral blood. Receptors originate from a human donor in a cohort sampled during active COVID-19.

V usage is TRBV4-1 and J usage is TRBJ2-3; unclear D gene. CDR3 length equals 15 residues. V was pared by 0 bases and J by 0 bases, with 7 bases between. Germline V gene data show CDR1 as MGHRA and CDR2 as YSYEKL. The CDR3 nucleotides are TGCGCCAGCAGCCAAGATGGGCAGAGCACAGATACGCAGTATTTT. This codes for CASSQDGQSTDTQYF.

The rearrangement joins TRBV24-1 to TRBJ2-1, with 8 nucleotides matching TRBD1. CDR3 size: 15 residues. The germline V gene has CDR1 KGHDR and CDR2 SFDVKD. The V segment lost 3 bases and the J segment 6 bases; nucleotides outside the gene matches: 6. This chain's CDR3 is CATSDGGQGGNEQFF. The CDR3 DNA sequence: TGTGCCACCAGTGATGGCGGACAGGGAGGCAATGAGCAGTTCTTC.

The rearrangement links TRBV19 to TRBJ1-5, with 11 nucleotides matching TRBD1. V shed 10 bases, J shed 7 bases, and the junction held 9 bases outside the gene matches. This CDR3 comprises 14 residues. From germline, CDR1 is LNHDA and CDR2 SQIVND (reference sequence). Here the CDR3 DNA reads TGTGCCACGGGACAGGGGGGGCTAGGCCAGCCCCAGCATTTT. As protein: CATGQGGLGQPQHF.

The V and J genes are TRBV2 and TRBJ2-2, with 10 nucleotides matching TRBD2. The CDR3 has 16 amino acids. Germline trimming cut 7 bases from V and 1 base from J; bases unmatched to any gene: 6. Germline V lookup: CDR1 SNHLY, CDR2 FYNNEI. The CDR3 sequence is CASTTRTSGNTGELFF. CDR3 nucleotides: TGTGCCAGCACAACAAGGACTAGCGGGAACACCGGGGAGCTGTTTTTT.

CDR3 nucleotide sequence: TGTGCCAGCAGTTTGGGGCGAGGTTTAGGCTACGAGCAGTACTTC. Its protein product is CASSLGRGLGYEQYF. The chain employs TRBV6-5 and TRBJ2-7; maybe TRBD1 (5 bases). Trimming left V 4 bases short and J 3 bases short, with 16 bases between. The CDR3 has 15 amino acids. Germline CDR1 is MNHEY and CDR2 is SVGAGI.

The chain links TRBV18 to TRBJ2-5, with D perhaps TRBD2 (7 bases). This CDR3 region has 16 residues. Trimming removed 5 bases at V and 2 bases at J, with 18 bases between. From germline, CDR1 is KGHSH and CDR2 LQKENI. The CDR3 nucleotides read TGTGCCAGCTCATTACAGGGAGGGCGAATTCAAGAGACCCAGTACTTC. It encodes CASSLQGGRIQETQYF.

The chain couples TRBV19 to TRBJ2-5, with 12 positions matching TRBD2. Germline trimming cut 6 bases from V and 5 bases from J; bases unmatched to any gene: 7. The CDR3 covers 15 residues. In germline, CDR1 is LNHDA, CDR2 SQIVND (reference sequence). CDR3 DNA sequence: TGTGCCAGTAGCAGACTAGCGGGAGTTTGGGAGACCCAGTACTTC. This encodes CASSRLAGVWETQYF.

This clone was counted once. This sequence joins TRBV25-1 and TRBJ2-5; 11 bases align to TRBD2. CDR3 length: 14 amino acids. CDR1 and CDR2 from the germline V gene are MGHDK and SYGVNS. V was pared by 4 bases and J by 4 bases, with 2 bases of the junction left unmatched. The CDR3 bases are TGTGCCAGCAGTGTAGCGGGGGGGCGAGAGACCCAGTACTTC. Amino acid sequence: CASSVAGGRETQYF.

A single count supports this clone. CDR3 loop: CASSLTSGGPFSYEQYF. CDR3 DNA sequence: TGTGCCAGCTCACTTACCTCGGGGGGGCCTTTTTCGTACGAGCAGTACTTC. J is TRBJ2-7 and V is TRBV18; 8 nucleotides align to TRBD2. This CDR3 contains 17 residues. In germline, CDR1 is KGHSH, CDR2 LQKENI. Trimming cost V 4 bases and J 4 bases; bases outside gene matches: 15.

The chain joins TRBV7-3 to TRBJ2-1; D is perhaps TRBD1 (5 bases). CDR3 size: 13 residues. Germline CDR1 reads SGHTA; CDR2 reads FQGTGA. Trimming took 4 bases from V and 9 from J, leaving 13 bases between them. Here the CDR3 reads CASSSDWGGEQFF. In DNA form, the CDR3 reads TGTGCCAGCAGCTCTGATTGGGGCGGTGAGCAGTTCTTC.

The chain recombines TRBV2 with TRBJ1-6; D possibly corresponds to TRBD1 (6 bases). The CDR3 contains 17 residues. Germline CDR1 reads SNHLY; CDR2 reads FYNNEI. V gave up 1 base and J gave up 8 bases, with 18 bases separating them. CDR3 nucleotide sequence: TGTGCCAGCAGTGAAGGGACAGCCGGAGTCGCCTATTCACCCCTCCACTTT. It yields the protein CASSEGTAGVAYSPLHF.

This chain connects TRBV7-3 to TRBJ2-1, with 13 bases that match TRBD2. Germline CDR1 is SGHTA and CDR2 is FQGTGA. The junction had 1 base not matched to a gene; V was cut back by 3 bases and J by 5 bases. The CDR3 has 15 residues. The CDR3 region is CASSLGLAGNNEQFF. CDR3 sequence (DNA): TGTGCCAGCAGCTTGGGACTAGCGGGAAACAATGAGCAGTTCTTC.

The CDR3 loop is CASSIPLGSFYSGNTIYF. DNA of the CDR3: TGTGCCAGTAGTATTCCTTTGGGCAGCTTCTACTCTGGAAACACCATATATTTT. This chain uses TRBV19 with TRBJ1-3; D call uncertain. CDR1 is LNHDA, CDR2 SQIVND, per germline (reference sequence). V was cut by 3 bases and J by 0 bases, with 18 bases left in between. The CDR3 extends over 18 amino acids.

This chain links TRBV27 with TRBJ2-7; TRBD1 matches 7 bases. The V gene's germline CDR1 is MNHEY and CDR2 SMNVEV (reference sequence). The CDR3 sequence is 14 residues long. The junction had 12 bases not matched to a gene; V was cut back by 8 bases and J by 5 bases. The CDR3 DNA sequence: TGTGCCAGCTCGACAGGGAGTTCGGGTCACGAGCAGTACTTC. Its translation is CASSTGSSGHEQYF.

The chain recombines TRBV7-3 with TRBJ2-1; tentatively, D is TRBD2 (6 bases). The germline CDR1 and CDR2 sequences are SGHTA and FQGTGA. The CDR3 totals 15 residues. V was shortened by 5 bases and J by 4 bases, with 15 bases between the two germline ends. The CDR3 loop reads CASSALAGTYNEQFF. CDR3 sequence (DNA): TGTGCCAGCAGCGCGCTCGCGGGAACATACAATGAGCAGTTCTTC.